This T cell receptor beta chain was recovered during a study of regulatory T cells in long-lasting Graves disease (dated by TCRdb to the early 2020s). About the study as a whole: Newly diagnosed Graves' disease patients had taken antithyroid drugs for less than 3 months. Patients with persistent Graves' disease were compared with patients with newly diagnosed Graves' disease using TCR sequencing and RNA sequencing of peripheral blood. The study took place in China and was registered as a clinical trial. A total of about 33 samples underwent TCR sequencing, from roughly 13 patients with persistent Graves' disease and roughly 20 patients with newly diagnosed Graves' disease. General findings and caveats noted by the study authors: Peripheral blood alone was examined, since thyroid tissue, which constituted the primary lesion, could not be accessed. Sequencing and analysis were limited to the TCR beta chain. More public clonotypes were shared among persistent patients (2,741) than among newly diagnosed patients (approximately 930). As a limitation, the authors acknowledged that the small sample size may reduce accuracy. Persistent Graves' disease patients showed lower TCR Shannon entropy and fewer highly expanded clones than newly diagnosed patients, suggesting clonal expansion. Persistent disease showed preferential use of TRBV28, TRBJ1-2 and TRBJ2-5, whereas newly diagnosed disease favored TRBV20-1 and TRBJ2-1.

The library was prepared using multiplex PCR. These reads were obtained on an Illumina HiSeq 4000. iRepertoire HTBI primers and Arm-PCR amplification of CDR3 regions were used to construct TCR beta libraries. Before sequencing, the PCR products underwent gel purification. On the authors' methods: Gene usage analysis of CDR3 amino acid clonotypes used the roughly 60 TRBV and fewer than 15 TRBJ segments found across samples. COPE and FqMerger were used to merge the filtered high-quality paired reads into contigs. BLAST was used to align contigs to IMGT TRBV, TRBD and TRBJ reference genes, with CDR3 defined following IMGT. Any clonotype with a frequency above 0.1% was classified as a highly expanded clone. Shannon entropy was used to measure repertoire diversity, and the Gini coefficient was used to measure V-J evenness. A clonotype found in more than one individual was treated as public. Through fastp at Q25 and MiXCR, TCRdb rebuilt clones from the public reads, retaining in-frame beta chains. Rows are unified per CDR3 protein, each entry keeping the most common DNA and genes. In this record, the V and J calls reflect TCRdb's handling and not the investigators' own analysis. In this sample the table shows about 420,000 distinct CDR3 sequences, about a sixth of which occur a single time. Of the sample, less than 30% falls within the top ten clones.

The meaning of the sample's time point label: newly diagnosed GD, antithyroid drugs for less than 3 months. For both TCR sequencing and RNA sequencing, RNA was extracted from PBMCs in TRIzol. The diagnosis of Graves' disease was made according to American Thyroid Association guidelines. Recruitment of patients was carried out at an endocrinology department in Xi'an, China. Each patient gave approximately 9 milliliters of peripheral blood, collected in an EDTA anticoagulant tube. PBMCs were isolated by Ficoll Paque Plus density gradient separation without further T cell sorting. An Agilent 2100 Bioanalyzer and agarose gel were used to assess RNA quality, and a NanoDrop 2000 was used to measure RNA concentration. Comments on this clonotype: Its antigen specificity is not known. It has no much larger one-base neighbor in the sample; base qualities were not kept.

The CDR3 runs 17 residues from the cysteine to the phenylalanine. The CDR3 DNA has 51 bases and is translated from base 1. Looking up the germline V gene yields CDR1 SQVTM and CDR2 ANQGSEA. Clipping removes 8 bases from V and 4 bases from J, with 14 as the unmatched junction base count. The sample was also reused in another study, on T cells in Graves' hyperthyroidism and ophthalmopathy. Looking at the second paper: Graves' hyperthyroidism was defined as stable when no progression to ophthalmopathy occurred over 18 months of follow-up. Hyperthyroidism patients were newly diagnosed, had a disease duration of under 2 months, and were aged 18 to 65 years. Exclusion was applied to patients with uncontrolled infections, other autoimmune diseases, pregnancy or lactation. Diagnoses were established on the basis of clinical symptoms, serum thyroxine and TRAb, thyroid ultrasound, and orbital computed tomography. For the first round of RT-PCR on the TCR CDR3, the HTBI primer set was used together with the Qiagen OneStep RT-PCR kit. Most expanded thyroid clonotypes (frequency above 0.001) were also detected in blood, a finding suggesting that blood repertoires may reflect thyroid immune responses. A 13 V-J signature model separated ophthalmopathy from stable hyperthyroidism, with approximately 87% sensitivity and roughly 84% specificity in cross-validation and 80%/75% in testing. During validation, the model predicted progression to ophthalmopathy a median of roughly six months ahead of onset, with approximately 71% sensitivity and 72% to 80% specificity. To identify distinguishing TCR V-J signatures, a discovery cohort of around 100 patients was used, comprising 43 with Graves' ophthalmopathy and around 57 with stable Graves' hyperthyroidism. Whether ophthalmopathy could be predicted prospectively was tested in an independent validation cohort made up of 18 hyperthyroidism patients plus 17 patients who later progressed to ophthalmopathy. For training and testing, the roughly 93 patients in the discovery cohort were randomly divided in a 7:3 ratio. In more than five Graves' hyperthyroidism patients, the study also compared T-cell repertoires from thyroid tissue with T-cell repertoires from blood. Once sampling was done, hyperthyroidism patients were given methimazole at a starting dose of 30 mg daily, whereas ophthalmopathy patients were given high-dose intravenous methylprednisolone. The libraries were constructed in a second round of multiplex PCR and then size-selected and purified. The libraries were sequenced on an Illumina HiSeq2000 using paired-end 100 bp reads. SOAPnuke was used to process the raw data, with reads discarded if the reads contained adapters or uncalled bases, had a mean Phred below 15, or lacked an exact constant-primer or identifier match. COPE v1.2.5 was used to merge high-quality paired reads, and clonotypes were defined as unique nucleotide sequences. MiTCR v1.1 was used to align clonotypes to the IMGT TRBV, TRBD and TRBJ reference segments. Analysis was restricted to V-J combinations with a frequency above 0.0001, which covered approximately 99% of repertoires. The TCS score was defined as the ratio of F50 (clonal expansion) to E x V (chaos), calculated using BLOSUM62-based TCRdist between CDR3 peptides within each V-J. Welch's t-statistics and random forest reduced 514 V-J features to around 14, which were used in a naive Bayes classifier (R e1071). Sample size was not statistically predetermined, and investigators were not blinded to group allocation. The paper reports TCR Vbeta CDR3 sequencing of some 140 peripheral blood samples: 43 ophthalmopathy, roughly 80 hyperthyroidism and around 17 progressor patients.

The rearranged segments are TRBV29-1 and TRBJ2-1, with 13 central nucleotides matching TRBD2. This receptor was identified in a woman aged 18-35 years with Graves disease. Donor details come from another sample of the same person, matched by shared clones. Sequenced here: peripheral blood mononuclear cells (PBMCs), sampled at new diagnosis, from a patient treated with antithyroid drugs. The DNA sequence is as follows: TGCAGCACCGACCCGTCCGGGACTAGCGGGGCTTACAATGAGCAGTTCTTC. Translated, this gives CSTDPSGTSGAYNEQFF.